A selection of T cell receptor beta chains follows, all from one sample in a study of blood T cell repertoires in COVID-19. Sequenced by immunoSEQ multiplex PCR; TCRdb stores in-frame clones only, minus some. The table has roughly 200,000 clones, roughly 90% seen once. Sample: PBMCs or T cells enriched from blood (not recorded which). Source of these receptors: a woman between 25 and 40 years old who had been exposed to COVID-19. CDR3s include the opening cysteine and the closing phenylalanine or tryptophan. A D gene is named only where the DNA matches it firmly. Clone size is given for some rows only: seen once, a few or many times, or a class if the clone is expanded.

v_call	j_call	d_call	clone_size	cdr3_aa	cdr3_nt
TRBV18	TRBJ2-7	TRBD1	.	CASSPDRASYEQYF	TGTGCCAGCTCACCGGACAGGGCGTCCTACGAGCAGTACTTC
TRBV12-3/TRBV12-4	TRBJ1-5	.	few	CASSFANNQPQHF	TGTGCCAGCAGTTTTGCGAACAATCAGCCCCAGCATTTT
TRBV11-1	TRBJ1-3	.	.	CASSSRQPTGNTIYF	TGTGCCAGCAGCTCAAGACAGCCTACTGGAAACACCATATATTTT
TRBV5-8	TRBJ2-1	TRBD1	.	CASSLGDRGMLSEQFF	TGTGCCAGCAGCTTGGGAGACAGGGGGATGTTAAGTGAGCAGTTCTTC
TRBV12-3/TRBV12-4	TRBJ1-1	.	.	CASRQGADTEAFF	TGTGCCAGCAGACAGGGTGCGGACACTGAAGCTTTCTTT
TRBV7-8	TRBJ2-7	TRBD1	few	CASSLEHRGSYEQYF	TGTGCCAGCAGCTTAGAGCACAGGGGATCCTACGAGCAGTACTTC
TRBV15	TRBJ1-1	.	once	CATSRGQMNTEAFF	TGTGCCACCAGCAGGGGACAAATGAACACTGAAGCTTTCTTT
TRBV12-2	TRBJ2-2	.	.	CASRLDPGQGEGTGELFF	TGTGCAAGTCGCTTAGACCCGGGACAGGGAGAGGGGACCGGGGAGCTGTTTTTT
TRBV19	TRBJ2-7	TRBD1	.	CASSKDRGDEQYF	TGTGCCAGTAGTAAGGACAGGGGGGACGAGCAGTACTTC
TRBV6-6	TRBJ1-5	.	.	CASSLGHQPQHF	TGTGCCAGCAGTCTGGGCCATCAGCCCCAGCATTTT
TRBV5-1	TRBJ1-2	.	.	CASSPDRNYGYTF	TGCGCCAGCAGCCCTGACAGGAACTATGGCTACACCTTC
TRBV29-1	TRBJ2-3	TRBD2	.	CSGTSGGPSDTQYF	TGCAGCGGCACTAGCGGGGGGCCCTCGGATACGCAGTATTTT
TRBV7-8	TRBJ1-2	.	.	CASSLVFGRPNYGYTF	TGTGCCAGCAGCTTAGTGTTCGGCAGGCCTAACTATGGCTACACCTTC
TRBV9	TRBJ1-4	.	once	CASSVEGRGNEKLFF	TGTGCCAGCAGCGTAGAGGGGAGGGGGAATGAAAAACTGTTTTTT
TRBV7-2	TRBJ2-7	TRBD2	few	CASSPASGADEQYF	TGTGCCAGCAGCCCAGCTAGCGGGGCCGACGAGCAGTACTTC
TRBV18	TRBJ1-2	.	.	CASSPQGQGYGYTF	TGTGCCAGCTCACCACAGGGCCAGGGCTATGGCTACACCTTC
TRBV30	TRBJ1-2	.	.	CARTAIREEGGGYTF	TGTGCCCGGACGGCAATTCGGGAGGAAGGCGGTGGCTACACCTTC
TRBV27	TRBJ1-2	TRBD1	.	CASSRTGGYGYTF	TGTGCCAGCAGTCGGACAGGGGGCTATGGCTACACCTTC
TRBV2	TRBJ1-2	TRBD1	.	CAGADRVVGGYTF	TGTGCCGGGGCGGACAGGGTAGTTGGTGGCTACACCTTC
TRBV27	TRBJ2-7	TRBD1	.	CASSSLRGQGFYEQYF	TGTGCCAGCAGTTCACTCCGGGGACAGGGCTTCTACGAGCAGTACTTC
TRBV9	TRBJ2-2	.	.	CASSIPSARDTGELFF	TGTGCCAGCAGCATTCCTAGCGCGCGGGATACCGGGGAGCTGTTTTTT
TRBV19	TRBJ1-6	.	.	CASSVGEAYNSPLHF	TGTGCCAGTAGTGTGGGGGAGGCCTATAATTCACCCCTCCACTTT
TRBV11-2	TRBJ2-7	TRBD2	few	CASSRETSGTYEQYF	TGTGCCAGCAGCAGAGAAACTAGCGGGACCTACGAGCAGTACTTC